Listed below are T cell receptor beta chains from one sample, sequenced in a study of blood T cells in healthy people across ages. TCRdb re-derived calls from the 5' RACE reads in MiXCR, one entry per CDR3 protein. The sample has 800,000 or so distinct CDR3 sequences; roughly 25% are singletons. The same specimen was also included in a second study, on T cells of mothers and their children.

Sequencing used blood. These receptors were obtained from a boy between 5 and 17 years old in good health. The CDR3 runs from the conserved cysteine through the conserved F or W. A D gene is named only where the DNA matches it firmly. Clone size is shown for a subset of rows, as once, few, many or a class of expanded clone.

-	-	TRBV20-1	TRBJ2-3	TGCAGTGCTCATCGTAGCGGTACAGATACGCAGTATTTT	CSAHRSGTDTQYF
-	few	TRBV5-8	TRBJ2-1	TGTGCCAGCAGCTTTGTCGGGAGACTCTACAATGAGCAGTTCTTC	CASSFVGRLYNEQFF
-	few	TRBV4-3	TRBJ2-1	TGCGCCAGCAGCCAGAGGGGGTGGGACTTGAATCGCAATGAGCAGTTCTTC	CASSQRGWDLNRNEQFF
TRBD1	-	TRBV11-2	TRBJ1-4	TGTGCCAGCAGCTTCGACAGGGCAGATAAACTGTTTTTT	CASSFDRADKLFF
-	-	TRBV7-9	TRBJ2-2	TGTGCCAGCAGCTTAGCGGCCCGGGAGCTGTTTTTT	CASSLAARELFF
-	-	TRBV2	TRBJ2-5	TGTGCCAGCAGTCCCGAAAACCAAGAGACCCAGTACTTC	CASSPENQETQYF
-	-	TRBV12-3/TRBV12-4	TRBJ2-1	TGTGCCAGCAGTTTAGGGTTCGGGAATTCCTACAATGAGCAGTTCTTC	CASSLGFGNSYNEQFF
-	few	TRBV4-3	TRBJ2-3	TGCGCCAGCAGCCAAGTTGTCGGAGATACGCAGTATTTT	CASSQVVGDTQYF
-	-	TRBV29-1	TRBJ1-3	TGCAGCGTCGGCTCTGGAAACACCATATATTTT	CSVGSGNTIYF
TRBD1	few	TRBV4-3	TRBJ1-4	TGCGCCAGCAGCCAAGAGCTGGACAGGGGAAATGAAAAACTGTTTTTT	CASSQELDRGNEKLFF
-	-	TRBV28	TRBJ1-4	TGTGCCAGCAGTCCCCGACTCCGGCGTAATGAAAAACTGTTTTTT	CASSPRLRRNEKLFF
-	few	TRBV6-5	TRBJ2-7	TGTGCCAGCAGCCGTACGCCCAGCTCCTACGAGCAGTACTTC	CASSRTPSSYEQYF
-	-	TRBV7-8	TRBJ1-2	TGTGCCAGCAGCTTAGAGGTGAAAGGGATGCCCTATGGCTACACCTTC	CASSLEVKGMPYGYTF
TRBD1	few	TRBV7-2	TRBJ2-5	TGTGCCAGCAGCTTAGATGGGACAGCTAAAGAGACCCAGTACTTC	CASSLDGTAKETQYF
TRBD2	few	TRBV24-1	TRBJ2-1	TGTGCCACCAGTGATCAGGGGGTAGCGGGAGAGGTTGAGCAGTTCTTC	CATSDQGVAGEVEQFF
-	few	TRBV27	TRBJ1-6	TGTGCCAGCAGTTCCAAACCCCGTTCACCCCTCCACTTT	CASSSKPRSPLHF
TRBD2	-	TRBV12-3/TRBV12-4	TRBJ2-1	TGTGCCAGCAGCCTCGGGACTAGCGGGAGGAGGGGCTATGAGCAGTTCTTC	CASSLGTSGRRGYEQFF
-	few	TRBV4-3	TRBJ2-3	TGCGCCAGCAGCCAAGTTCCGGGGGCTACAGATACGCAGTATTTT	CASSQVPGATDTQYF
-	-	TRBV5-5	TRBJ2-2	TGTGCCAGCAGCCCCGCTGGACTAACGAACACCGGGGAGCTGTTTTTT	CASSPAGLTNTGELFF
-	few	TRBV6-5	TRBJ1-2	TGTGCCAGCAGTTACACCAGGCTCGGGGGCTACACCTTC	CASSYTRLGGYTF
TRBD1	-	TRBV6-5	TRBJ1-1	TGTGCCAGCAGTTACTCGAGCCAGGGGGTGAATGAAGCTTTCTTT	CASSYSSQGVNEAFF
TRBD2	-	TRBV14	TRBJ2-7	TGTGCCAGTAGCCAAGTGTCTCTAGCGGTGGGTCCCTACGAGCAGTACTTC	CASSQVSLAVGPYEQYF
TRBD1	-	TRBV19	TRBJ2-1	TGTGCCAGTATGGGACAGTTATACAATGAGCAGTTCTTC	CASMGQLYNEQFF
TRBD2	many	TRBV7-2	TRBJ2-1	TGTGCCAGCAGTTGGACTAGCGGGAGCAATGAGCAGTTCTTC	CASSWTSGSNEQFF
TRBD1	-	TRBV5-1	TRBJ2-5	TGCGCCAGCAGCTCTACAGGGGACCGCCAAGAGACCCAGTACTTC	CASSSTGDRQETQYF
TRBD1	-	TRBV15	TRBJ1-1	TGTGCCACCAAGAAGACAGGGGGCGCGGTGAACACTGAAGCTTTCTTT	CATKKTGGAVNTEAFF
-	-	TRBV19	TRBJ1-1	TGTGCCAGTAGTATCAACAGGGACACTGAAGCTTTCTTT	CASSINRDTEAFF
TRBD2	few	TRBV12-5	TRBJ2-1	TGTGCTAGTGGTTTGGGACTGGGACTAGCGGGAGGGGATGAGCAGTTCTTC	CASGLGLGLAGGDEQFF
-	-	TRBV5-6	TRBJ1-2	TGTGCCAGCAGCTGGACAGCAACTAACTATGGCTACACCTTC	CASSWTATNYGYTF
-	-	TRBV5-1	TRBJ1-2	TGCGCCAGCAGCTTGGAGGGCGGAGGCTATGGCTACACCTTC	CASSLEGGGYGYTF
-	-	TRBV15	TRBJ2-4	TGTGCCACCAGCAGAGACCCGGGAAGAGTGAGCGGAACCAAAAACATTCAGTACTTC	CATSRDPGRVSGTKNIQYF
TRBD2	-	TRBV19	TRBJ2-5	TGTGCCAGTACCACTAGCGGGGGATCAGAGACCCAGTACTTC	CASTTSGGSETQYF
-	few	TRBV27	TRBJ2-7	TGTGCCAGCAGTTTAGCGGCAGGTTTAAGCTCCTACGAGCAGTACTTC	CASSLAAGLSSYEQYF
TRBD2	-	TRBV29-1	TRBJ2-1	TGCAGCGTGCAATCCGGGACTAGTGATTACAATGAGCAGTTCTTC	CSVQSGTSDYNEQFF
-	-	TRBV5-1	TRBJ2-7	TGCGCCAGCAGCTCGGGACTGGAGTACGAGCAGTACTTC	CASSSGLEYEQYF
TRBD2	-	TRBV20-1	TRBJ2-5	TGCAGTGCCCGGGAGGCAGTTAGACAAGAGACCCAGTACTTC	CSAREAVRQETQYF
-	few	TRBV20-1	TRBJ1-4	TGCAGTGCTAGAGACCTGGCCGGAGGTGCTAATGAAAAACTGTTTTTT	CSARDLAGGANEKLFF
-	-	TRBV7-2	TRBJ2-2	TGTGCCAGCAGCTTAAGGCCAGGGGCCGGGGAGCTGTTTTTT	CASSLRPGAGELFF
-	-	TRBV6-5	TRBJ1-1	TGTGCCGGCACTAGGGCTTTGAACACTGAAGCTTTCTTT	CAGTRALNTEAFF
TRBD2	few	TRBV20-1	TRBJ2-7	TGCAGCGCGGGACTAGCGGGCTACGAGCAGTACTTC	CSAGLAGYEQYF
-	-	TRBV2	TRBJ2-1	TGTGCCAGCAGTGGACGAGTGGGCCCCAATGAGCAGTTCTTC	CASSGRVGPNEQFF
-	-	TRBV2	TRBJ2-1	TGTGCCAGCAGTGAGATAGATAATTTCTACAATGAGCAGTTCTTC	CASSEIDNFYNEQFF
-	few	TRBV19	TRBJ2-7	TGTGCCAGCAGTATCAGTCAGGCGACCTACGAGCAGTACTTC	CASSISQATYEQYF
-	few	TRBV4-3	TRBJ2-5	TGCGCCAGCAGCCAAGATCCTATCAAACAAGAGACCCAGTACTTC	CASSQDPIKQETQYF
-	-	TRBV29-1	TRBJ1-1	TGCAGCTCCTCCCCGGGGACTGAAGCTTTCTTT	CSSSPGTEAFF
-	-	TRBV12-3/TRBV12-4	TRBJ2-5	TGTGCCAGCAGTTTTCGCGCGAAAGAGACCCAGTACTTC	CASSFRAKETQYF
TRBD1	few	TRBV4-3	TRBJ1-1	TGCGCCAGCAGCCAAGATCAGGGGGCGAACACTGAAGCTTTCTTT	CASSQDQGANTEAFF
-	-	TRBV11-2	TRBJ2-7	TGTGCCAGCAGTTGGGGTGTGGTTCTCTACGAGCAGTACTTC	CASSWGVVLYEQYF
-	few	TRBV5-5	TRBJ2-3	TGTGCCAGCAGCTTGTTACTAAGTGACACAGATACGCGGTATTTT	CASSLLLSDTDTRYF
-	-	TRBV10-3	TRBJ2-7	TGTGCCATCAGTGGAGAGGCAGGGGCCTACGAGCAGTACTTC	CAISGEAGAYEQYF
-	few	TRBV20-1	TRBJ2-3	TGCAGTGCTAGATCCCCGGGACTCAGCACAGATACGCAGTATTTT	CSARSPGLSTDTQYF
-	-	TRBV20-1	TRBJ1-2	TGCAGTGCTAGAGATCATCCAGAGGGTGGCTACACCTTC	CSARDHPEGGYTF
TRBD1	few	TRBV28	TRBJ2-2	TGTGCCAGTCTCGAGGGGGCATTAAACACCGGGGAGCTGTTTTTT	CASLEGALNTGELFF
-	few	TRBV29-1	TRBJ2-1	TGCAGCGTTGGTCCTTTGAGCAATGAGCAGTTCTTC	CSVGPLSNEQFF